Listed below are T cell receptor beta chains from one sample, sequenced in a study of blood T cell repertoires in COVID-19. Libraries were prepared by immunoSEQ multiplex PCR; TCRdb keeps only in-frame clonotypes and omits some of them. The sample shows 310,000 or so clones, around 90% of them seen only once. Sequencing was performed on PBMCs or T cells enriched from blood (not recorded which). The source of these receptors is a woman between 18 and 30 years old who had recovered from COVID-19. CDR3s include the opening cysteine and the closing phenylalanine or tryptophan. The order of the fields is J gene, D gene, clone size, V gene, CDR3 DNA, CDR3 protein. A D gene is named only where the DNA matches it firmly. Only some rows state a clone size, as once, few, many or a class for expanded clones.

j_gene: TRBJ1-3
d_gene: NA
abundance: NA
v_gene: TRBV11-2
CDR3nt: TGTGCCAGCAGCTCAACAGGGTCTGGAAACACCATATATTTT
CDR3aa: CASSSTGSGNTIYF

j_gene: TRBJ1-1
d_gene: TRBD1
abundance: NA
v_gene: TRBV7-8
CDR3nt: TGTGCCAGCAGCGTTAATTCAGGGGGAGCTGAAGCTTTCTTT
CDR3aa: CASSVNSGGAEAFF

j_gene: TRBJ1-2
d_gene: NA
abundance: NA
v_gene: TRBV7-9
CDR3nt: TGTGCCAGCAGCCTCGAACAACAGGAGAATAACTATGGCTACACCTTC
CDR3aa: CASSLEQQENNYGYTF

j_gene: TRBJ2-3
d_gene: TRBD2
abundance: NA
v_gene: TRBV5-3
CDR3nt: TGTGCCAGAAGCCTTGGACTAGCGGGGGACCCTGGAACAGATACGCAGTATTTT
CDR3aa: CARSLGLAGDPGTDTQYF

j_gene: TRBJ2-7
d_gene: NA
abundance: NA
v_gene: TRBV29-1
CDR3nt: TGCAGCGTTGGTCAGGGGACCTACGAGCAGTACTTC
CDR3aa: CSVGQGTYEQYF

j_gene: TRBJ2-2
d_gene: TRBD2
abundance: NA
v_gene: TRBV7-3
CDR3nt: TGTGCCAGCAGCTTAGGGCTAGCGGGAGCCACCGGGGAGCTGTTTTTT
CDR3aa: CASSLGLAGATGELFF

j_gene: TRBJ1-5
d_gene: NA
abundance: NA
v_gene: TRBV28
CDR3nt: TGTGCCAGCACCCCTCAGGAGGCACCGAGCAATCAGCCCCAGCATTTT
CDR3aa: CASTPQEAPSNQPQHF

j_gene: TRBJ2-1
d_gene: NA
abundance: NA
v_gene: TRBV7-2
CDR3nt: TGTGCCAGCAGCTTATTCGGGGAACACAATGAGCAGTTCTTC
CDR3aa: CASSLFGEHNEQFF

j_gene: TRBJ2-7
d_gene: NA
abundance: NA
v_gene: TRBV15
CDR3nt: TGTGCCACCAGCAGAGATACAGGACGAGACTACGAGCAGTACTTC
CDR3aa: CATSRDTGRDYEQYF

j_gene: TRBJ1-2
d_gene: TRBD1
abundance: once
v_gene: TRBV6-1
CDR3nt: TGTGCCAGCAGTGAAGGGGGCAGGGGGATCCGCTATGGCTACACCTTC
CDR3aa: CASSEGGRGIRYGYTF

j_gene: TRBJ1-1
d_gene: TRBD1
abundance: NA
v_gene: TRBV9
CDR3nt: TGTGCCAGCAGCGTAACAGGGGGCGCGAACACTGAAGCTTTCTTT
CDR3aa: CASSVTGGANTEAFF

j_gene: TRBJ1-1
d_gene: NA
abundance: NA
v_gene: TRBV10-3
CDR3nt: TGTGCCATCAGTGAGAGGACAAGTCTTCCCATGGCTTTCTTT
CDR3aa: CAISERTSLPMAFF

j_gene: TRBJ2-1
d_gene: TRBD2
abundance: NA
v_gene: TRBV14
CDR3nt: TGTGCCAGCAGCCATTTTGGGACTAGCGGGGCCCGTAAATACAATGAGCAGTTCTTC
CDR3aa: CASSHFGTSGARKYNEQFF

j_gene: TRBJ2-7
d_gene: TRBD1
abundance: once
v_gene: TRBV28
CDR3nt: TGTGCCAGCGTCCGGGACAGGGGGCTCTACGAGCAGTACTTC
CDR3aa: CASVRDRGLYEQYF

j_gene: TRBJ1-4
d_gene: NA
abundance: NA
v_gene: TRBV7-9
CDR3nt: TGTGCCAGCAGCGAGGGCCTAGCTAATGAAAAACTGTTTTTT
CDR3aa: CASSEGLANEKLFF

j_gene: TRBJ1-1
d_gene: NA
abundance: NA
v_gene: TRBV6-5
CDR3nt: TGTGCCAGCTCCCTCCAAGCGGTGGTAAGCACTGAAGCTTTCTTT
CDR3aa: CASSLQAVVSTEAFF

j_gene: TRBJ1-4
d_gene: NA
abundance: NA
v_gene: TRBV9
CDR3nt: TGTGCCAGCAGCGCCTCGGAGCCGGCGCTTGGGGAAAAACTGTTTTTT
CDR3aa: CASSASEPALGEKLFF

j_gene: TRBJ1-1
d_gene: NA
abundance: NA
v_gene: TRBV29-1
CDR3nt: TGCAGCGTCGGCCTCTCTGAGGCTGAAGCTTTCTTT
CDR3aa: CSVGLSEAEAFF

j_gene: TRBJ2-2
d_gene: TRBD2
abundance: NA
v_gene: TRBV19
CDR3nt: TGTGCCAGTAGTATTGGACTAGCCAACACCGGGGAGCTGTTTTTT
CDR3aa: CASSIGLANTGELFF

j_gene: TRBJ1-1
d_gene: NA
abundance: few
v_gene: TRBV7-2
CDR3nt: TGTGCCAGCAGCCCTGAGGGGGGGTACACTGAAGCTTTCTTT
CDR3aa: CASSPEGGYTEAFF

j_gene: TRBJ1-3
d_gene: NA
abundance: NA
v_gene: TRBV28
CDR3nt: TGTGCCAGCAGTTCGAGGTGGGGAGGTTACTCTGGAAACACCATATATTTT
CDR3aa: CASSSRWGGYSGNTIYF

j_gene: TRBJ2-3
d_gene: NA
abundance: once
v_gene: TRBV28
CDR3nt: TGTGCCAGCAGTTTTGACGCGACCGGGGAGACAGATACGCAGTATTTT
CDR3aa: CASSFDATGETDTQYF

j_gene: TRBJ2-5
d_gene: NA
abundance: NA
v_gene: TRBV4-1
CDR3nt: TGCGCCAGCAGCCAAAATATAGCGAACTACCGAGGAGAGACCCAGTACTTC
CDR3aa: CASSQNIANYRGETQYF

j_gene: TRBJ2-7
d_gene: NA
abundance: NA
v_gene: TRBV11-2
CDR3nt: TGTGCCAGCAGCTCCCGCATAGATAGCTCCTACGAGCAGTACTTC
CDR3aa: CASSSRIDSSYEQYF

j_gene: TRBJ1-5
d_gene: NA
abundance: NA
v_gene: TRBV12-3/TRBV12-4
CDR3nt: TGTGCCAGCACCCCTAATTGGAGGCAGCCCCAGCATTTT
CDR3aa: CASTPNWRQPQHF

j_gene: TRBJ2-7
d_gene: TRBD1
abundance: NA
v_gene: TRBV5-6
CDR3nt: TGTGCCAGCAGCCGTATAACAGGGGCCTCCTACGAGCAGTACTTC
CDR3aa: CASSRITGASYEQYF

j_gene: TRBJ1-2
d_gene: NA
abundance: NA
v_gene: TRBV19
CDR3nt: TGTGCCACCTTAACCCAGGGGAACTATGGCTACACCTTC
CDR3aa: CATLTQGNYGYTF

j_gene: TRBJ2-5
d_gene: TRBD1
abundance: NA
v_gene: TRBV15
CDR3nt: TGTGCCACCAGCAGCCCCGACAGGGAGTTGGAGACCCAGTACTTC
CDR3aa: CATSSPDRELETQYF

j_gene: TRBJ1-2
d_gene: TRBD1
abundance: NA
v_gene: TRBV9
CDR3nt: TGTGCCAGCAGCGGGGGACAGGCGTATTATGGCTACACCTTC
CDR3aa: CASSGGQAYYGYTF

j_gene: TRBJ2-7
d_gene: TRBD1
abundance: few
v_gene: TRBV7-3
CDR3nt: TGTGCCAGCAGCTTAATAGGCCCTCGTCAGGGGGCTGGCTACGAGCAGTACTTC
CDR3aa: CASSLIGPRQGAGYEQYF

j_gene: TRBJ2-2
d_gene: NA
abundance: NA
v_gene: TRBV15
CDR3nt: TGTGCCACCAGCAGAGATCGCGTCCCAACGCCCGGGGAGCTGTTTTTT
CDR3aa: CATSRDRVPTPGELFF

j_gene: TRBJ2-4
d_gene: NA
abundance: once
v_gene: TRBV12-3/TRBV12-4
CDR3nt: TGTGCCAGCATTTTAGGAGCCCTTCAGTACTTC
CDR3aa: CASILGALQYF

j_gene: TRBJ2-5
d_gene: NA
abundance: NA
v_gene: TRBV2
CDR3nt: TGTGCCAGCAGGTGGGCACCAGGGGAGACCCAGTACTTC
CDR3aa: CASRWAPGETQYF

j_gene: TRBJ2-5
d_gene: NA
abundance: NA
v_gene: TRBV15
CDR3nt: TGTGCCACCAGCAGAGTTCCAGGGCCACAAGAGACCCAGTACTTC
CDR3aa: CATSRVPGPQETQYF

j_gene: TRBJ2-1
d_gene: TRBD2
abundance: once
v_gene: TRBV5-1
CDR3nt: TGCGCCAGCAGCTTGGGTAGCGGGGACTACAATGAGCAGTTCTTC
CDR3aa: CASSLGSGDYNEQFF

j_gene: TRBJ1-5
d_gene: NA
abundance: NA
v_gene: TRBV6-2/TRBV6-3
CDR3nt: TGTGCCAGCAGCCGGGGCCTCAGCAATCAGCCCCAGCATTTT
CDR3aa: CASSRGLSNQPQHF

j_gene: TRBJ2-3
d_gene: TRBD2
abundance: NA
v_gene: TRBV28
CDR3nt: TGTGCCAGCAGTTTCCGGTCTTCGGTAGCGGGAGGGCCAAGCACAGATACGCAGTATTTT
CDR3aa: CASSFRSSVAGGPSTDTQYF

j_gene: TRBJ1-2
d_gene: NA
abundance: NA
v_gene: TRBV27
CDR3nt: TGTGCCAGCAGTTTCCGAGGAGCCAAGGGGTTTGGCTACACCTTC
CDR3aa: CASSFRGAKGFGYTF

j_gene: TRBJ1-1
d_gene: NA
abundance: NA
v_gene: TRBV28
CDR3nt: TGTGCCAGCAGTTACTCATCAGGCACTGAAGCTTTCTTT
CDR3aa: CASSYSSGTEAFF

j_gene: TRBJ1-2
d_gene: TRBD1
abundance: once
v_gene: TRBV5-1
CDR3nt: TGCGCCAGCAGCCCGCAACCGGGACAGGGGGCTTATGGCTACACCTTC
CDR3aa: CASSPQPGQGAYGYTF

j_gene: TRBJ2-2
d_gene: NA
abundance: NA
v_gene: TRBV10-3
CDR3nt: TGTGCCATCAGTGATGCACAGAACACCGGGGAGCTGTTTTTT
CDR3aa: CAISDAQNTGELFF

j_gene: TRBJ2-5
d_gene: NA
abundance: NA
v_gene: TRBV11-2
CDR3nt: TGTGCCAGCAGCCCTAGGGGGGGGGCCGGGGAGACCCAGTACTTC
CDR3aa: CASSPRGGAGETQYF

j_gene: TRBJ1-1
d_gene: TRBD1
abundance: NA
v_gene: TRBV18
CDR3nt: TGTGCCAGCTCACCCAACATGGGGACAGCGACCGGGAACACTGAAGCTTTCTTT
CDR3aa: CASSPNMGTATGNTEAFF

j_gene: TRBJ2-7
d_gene: TRBD2
abundance: NA
v_gene: TRBV27
CDR3nt: TGTGCCAGCAGTTTCAAACCCCCAAGGTATCCCCTTAGCGGGGAAACTTACGAGCAGTACTTC
CDR3aa: CASSFKPPRYPLSGETYEQYF

j_gene: TRBJ2-2
d_gene: NA
abundance: NA
v_gene: TRBV5-1
CDR3nt: TGCGCCAGCAGCGCCCGGGCCGGCGGGGAGGAGCTGTTTTTT
CDR3aa: CASSARAGGEELFF

j_gene: TRBJ1-4
d_gene: NA
abundance: NA
v_gene: TRBV19
CDR3nt: TGTGCCAGTAGTCAACACACAACTAATGAAAAACTGTTTTTT
CDR3aa: CASSQHTTNEKLFF

j_gene: TRBJ2-1
d_gene: NA
abundance: NA
v_gene: TRBV7-2
CDR3nt: TGTGCCAGCAGCTTTAGCGAGAGTGAGCAGTTCTTC
CDR3aa: CASSFSESEQFF

j_gene: TRBJ1-6
d_gene: NA
abundance: few
v_gene: TRBV2
CDR3nt: TGTGCCAGCAGCGACAGTAATTCACCCCTCCACTTT
CDR3aa: CASSDSNSPLHF

j_gene: TRBJ2-1
d_gene: NA
abundance: few
v_gene: TRBV7-2
CDR3nt: TGTGCCAGCAGCCCCCAAGGACTACGCAATGAGCAGTTCTTC
CDR3aa: CASSPQGLRNEQFF

j_gene: TRBJ2-7
d_gene: TRBD2
abundance: NA
v_gene: TRBV5-4
CDR3nt: TGTGCCAGCAGCTGGGGACTAGCGTCGGGCTACGAGCAGTACTTC
CDR3aa: CASSWGLASGYEQYF

j_gene: TRBJ1-3
d_gene: TRBD1
abundance: once
v_gene: TRBV7-9
CDR3nt: TGTGCCAGCAGCTTAGAGACAGGGACTGGAAACACCATATATTTT
CDR3aa: CASSLETGTGNTIYF

j_gene: TRBJ1-2
d_gene: TRBD1
abundance: NA
v_gene: TRBV30
CDR3nt: TGTGCCTGGTGGCGGGACAGGGGGAACTATGGCTACACCTTC
CDR3aa: CAWWRDRGNYGYTF

j_gene: TRBJ1-2
d_gene: TRBD1
abundance: NA
v_gene: TRBV9
CDR3nt: TGTGCCAGCAGCGCCAACGACAGGGGGCTAGGCTACACCTTC
CDR3aa: CASSANDRGLGYTF

j_gene: TRBJ2-1
d_gene: NA
abundance: NA
v_gene: TRBV4-3
CDR3nt: TGCGCCAGCAGCCTCACCCAGGGGTTTGAGCAGTTCTTC
CDR3aa: CASSLTQGFEQFF

j_gene: TRBJ1-1
d_gene: TRBD1
abundance: NA
v_gene: TRBV5-1
CDR3nt: TGCGCCAGCAGCTTCTATGGACAGGGGGCGACTGAAGCTTTCTTT
CDR3aa: CASSFYGQGATEAFF